This TCR beta chain is from a study of tumor and adjacent non-tumor tissue in lung cancer. General study findings and limits: TCR diversity was significantly greater in tumor than normal lung tissue.

For this clonotype: The target antigen is unknown. Since a much larger clone is just one base distant, this may be a read error.

The template was RNA from unsorted bulk tissue. The normal lung tissue was taken more than 3 cm from the tumor edge. This CDR3 contains 17 residues. CDR1 is SEHNR, CDR2 FQNEAQ, per germline (reference sequence). Three rounds of nested PCR, following a modified ARM-PCR protocol, produced the TCRbeta library. TCRdb redid the calling of the multiplex PCR reads with MiXCR, one entry per CDR3 protein. The sample gives some 100,000 distinct CDR3 sequences, more than 80% of which show up once; under 40% is in the top ten. The chain uses TRBV7-9 and TRBJ2-1; TRBD2 aligns across 11 bases. The sequencing sample was made of distant non-tumor lung tissue. The source of this sequence is a man in his 60s with small cell lung cancer. The CDR3 is CASNLALTSGRVDEQFF. As DNA, the CDR3 is TGTGCCAGCAACTTAGCGCTTACTAGCGGGAGAGTCGATGAGCAGTTCTTC.